This entry lists 14 T cell receptor beta chains sequenced from one sample in a study of blood T cell repertoires in COVID-19. The protocol was immunoSEQ multiplex PCR, while the TCRdb copy is restricted to in-frame clones and leaves out a portion. Found here are roughly 90,000 clones, approximately 88% of them singletons; the top ten hold roughly a third. What was sequenced was peripheral blood. The receptors here all came from a woman aged 80 or over with active or convalescent COVID-19.

The CDR3 loop reads CASSVGGNTEAFF. CDR3 coding DNA: TGTGCCAGCAGTGTGGGGGGAAACACTGAAGCTTTCTTT. This chain joins TRBV11-3 and TRBJ1-1, with D possibly matching TRBD1 (5 bases). In germline, CDR1 is SGHNT, CDR2 YENEEA. V was shortened by 6 bases and J by 2 bases, with 10 bases between the two germline ends. The CDR3 totals 13 residues.

The genes are TRBV28 and TRBJ1-3; D might be TRBD1 (6 bases). Germline CDR1 reads MDHEN; CDR2 reads SYDVKM. This CDR3 region has 17 residues. V lost 3 bases and J 2 bases, leaving 17 bases between the germline ends. The CDR3 sequence is CASSFGVAGGTGNTIYF. DNA of the CDR3: TGTGCCAGCAGTTTTGGGGTAGCGGGGGGCACTGGAAACACCATATATTTT.

The chain employs TRBV11-3 and TRBJ2-2; the D gene is possibly TRBD2 (5 bases). The CDR3 is made up of 13 amino acids. The ends were cut back, 8 bases at V and 6 bases at J, with 13 bases in the middle. Germline values: CDR1 SGHNT, CDR2 YENEEA. The CDR3 DNA is TGTGCCAGCTCCAGGTTGCGGGCCGGGGAGCTGTTTTTT. Amino acids: CASSRLRAGELFF.

The J gene is TRBJ2-5, the V gene TRBV25-1; D is possibly TRBD1 (6 bases). V lost 10 bases and J 2 bases, leaving 17 bases between the germline ends. The CDR3 runs 14 residues. Looked up from germline, CDR1 is MGHDK and CDR2 is SYGVNS. The CDR3 region has the DNA TGTGCCAACACAGGGCGCCCTAAACAAGAGACCCAGTACTTC. The encoded protein is CANTGRPKQETQYF.

This chain connects TRBV19 to TRBJ1-5; 8 bases match TRBD1. Germline CDR1 is LNHDA and CDR2 is SQIVND (reference sequence). Trimming removed 5 bases from V and 7 bases from J; junction bases left unmatched: 10. CDR3 length: 15 amino acids. CDR3 in amino acids: CASSSGDRIGQPQHF. Written as DNA, the CDR3 is TGTGCCAGTAGTTCGGGGGACAGGATCGGGCAGCCCCAGCATTTT.

The chain couples TRBV2 to TRBJ2-3; 8 nucleotides agree with TRBD2. V trimming: 6 bases; J trimming: 1 base; junction bases outside the gene matches: 6. Germline-derived CDR1 and CDR2 are SNHLY and FYNNEI. The CDR3 is made up of 15 amino acids. This chain's CDR3 is CASSGGGLGTDTQYF. The CDR3 bases are TGTGCCAGCAGCGGGGGGGGCCTTGGCACAGATACGCAGTATTTT. Full variable domain (missing parts from reference TRBV2 and TRBJ2-3): EPEVTQTPSHQVTQMGQEVILRCVPISNHLYFYWYRQILGQKVEFLVSFYNNEISEKSEIFDDQFSVERPDGSNFTLKIRSTKLEDSAMYFCASSGGGLGTDTQYFGPGTRLTVL.

This chain links TRBV7-2 with TRBJ2-1, with 7 bases lining up with TRBD1. CDR3 size: 13 residues. The V segment lost 5 bases and the J segment 13 bases; nucleotides outside the gene matches: 11. The germline V gene has CDR1 SGHTA and CDR2 FQGNSA. CDR3 in amino acids: CASSPATHRGQFF. DNA for the CDR3: TGTGCCAGCAGCCCAGCGACACACAGGGGTCAGTTCTTC.

The count of this clone is one. The chain links TRBV7-8 to TRBJ2-1, with 9 bases that match TRBD1. The CDR3 is made up of 16 amino acids. Germline V gene lookup returns CDR1 SGHVS and CDR2 FQNEAQ. The trim removed 3 bases at V and 0 bases at J, leaving 3 bases unmatched. The DNA for the CDR3 is TGTGCCAGCAGCTTGGAGACAGGGGGCTCCTACAATGAGCAGTTCTTC. Residues: CASSLETGGSYNEQFF.

This sequence joins TRBV7-8 and TRBJ2-1; D may be TRBD2 (6 bases). The CDR3 length is 12 residues. Trimming shortened V by 5 bases and J by 12 bases, and 14 bases separated the two germline ends. Germline V gives CDR1 SGHVS, CDR2 FQNEAQ. As DNA, the CDR3 is TGTGCCAGCAGCCCTATTTTGGGGGGGCAGTTCTTC. Its protein is CASSPILGGQFF.

The chain is built from TRBV7-2 and TRBJ1-4, with D tentatively TRBD1 (6 bases). Between the trimmed V and J ends, which lost 9 bases and 8 bases, there was a span of 19 bases. CDR1 SGHTA and CDR2 FQGNSA come from the germline V gene. The CDR3 totals 14 residues. In DNA, the CDR3 is TGTGCCAGTCGGCGGGGGCAGGGTCGGGAAAAACTGTTTTTT. It is translated as CASRRGQGREKLFF.

The chain links TRBV5-4 to TRBJ1-1, with 9 nucleotides matching TRBD1. The CDR3 length is 13 residues. The V gene's germline CDR1 is SGHNT and CDR2 YYREEE (reference sequence). V dropped 0 bases and J dropped 11; count of bases not matched to a gene: 5. DNA of the CDR3: TGTGCCAGCAGCTTGGATCAGACAGGGGGTGCTTTCTTT. The encoded protein is CASSLDQTGGAFF.

This chain joins TRBV28 and TRBJ1-2, with TRBD1 matching 7 bases. The CDR3 is made up of 13 amino acids. V lost 6 bases, J lost 5 bases, and 6 bases stayed unmatched. Germline lookup yields CDR1 MDHEN and CDR2 SYDVKM. The DNA for the CDR3 is TGTGCCAGCAGAAAGGAGGGGGCATATGGCTACACCTTC. Its protein product is CASRKEGAYGYTF.

J is TRBJ1-1 and V is TRBV7-2, with D unresolved. From germline, CDR1 is SGHTA and CDR2 FQGNSA. The CDR3 totals 15 residues. The germline V and J ends were trimmed by 7 bases and 3 bases, with 18 bases remaining between them. Here the CDR3 reads CASTPLGVTDTEAFF. CDR3 nucleotides: TGTGCCAGCACCCCACTCGGGGTGACGGACACTGAAGCTTTCTTT.

The chain recombines TRBV19 with TRBJ1-1, with D perhaps TRBD1 (5 bases). V was shortened by 6 bases and J by 4 bases, with 12 bases between the two germline ends. The CDR3 length is 13 residues. From germline, CDR1 is LNHDA and CDR2 SQIVND (reference sequence). CDR3 protein: CASREPGGTEAFF. The DNA for the CDR3 is TGTGCCAGTAGGGAACCGGGGGGCACTGAAGCTTTCTTT. Drawing the rest from reference TRBV19 and TRBJ1-1, the complete variable domain is DGGITQSPKYLFRKEGQNVTLSCEQNLNHDAMYWYRQDPGQGLRLIYYSQIVNDFQKGDIAEGYSVSREKKESFPLTVTSAQKNPTAFYLCASREPGGTEAFFGQGTRLTVV.